The 17 T cell receptor beta chains given below trace back to one sample, sequenced in a study of shared clonotypes between healthy human individuals. The repertoire was sequenced with immunoSEQ multiplex PCR; TCRdb's copy has only in-frame clones and lacks some. The sample includes fewer than 200,000 clones, about 68% seen only once; the top ten take about 9.4%. Sequencing used memory CD4+ T cells sorted from blood. Subset of the sample: CD45RA-negative fraction. The receptor set was obtained from a man aged 25 to 40 in good health.

The chain couples TRBV2 to TRBJ1-1; no clear D gene. The CDR3 runs to 15 residues. Trimming took 2 bases from V and 1 from J, leaving 11 bases between them. Per germline, CDR1 SNHLY and CDR2 FYNNEI. Written as DNA, the CDR3 is TGTGCCAGCAGTGAAACGGTTCCCCCGAACACTGAAGCTTTCTTT. Residues: CASSETVPPNTEAFF.

The genes are TRBV6-1 and TRBJ1-1, with D perhaps TRBD1 (5 bases). This CDR3 is built from 14 residues. Per germline, CDR1 MNHNS and CDR2 SASEGT. Trimming removed 4 bases at V and 3 bases at J, with 12 bases between. Written as DNA, the CDR3 is TGTGCCAGCAGTGTCAGGGAAGGGTACACTGAAGCTTTCTTT. It is translated as CASSVREGYTEAFF.

The genes are TRBV5-1 and TRBJ2-7, with 10 bases lining up with TRBD1. CDR1 SGHRS and CDR2 YFSETQ come from the germline V gene. This CDR3 is 14 amino acids long. The V gene end was trimmed by 4 bases and the J gene end by 4 bases; junction bases not matched to a gene: 5. This CDR3 is CASSHPDRGYEQYF. CDR3 in DNA: TGCGCCAGCAGCCACCCGGACAGGGGGTACGAGCAGTACTTC.

J is TRBJ2-1 and V is TRBV9; D is uncertain. This CDR3 has 17 residues. The germline V gene has CDR1 SGDLS and CDR2 YYNGEE. V was clipped by 0 bases and J by 0 bases, with 13 bases between them. The CDR3 is CASSVGSAPGSYNEQFF. CDR3 in DNA: TGTGCCAGCAGCGTAGGGTCTGCCCCCGGCTCCTACAATGAGCAGTTCTTC.

The J gene is TRBJ2-3, the V gene TRBV6-1; D not resolved. CDR1 is MNHNS and CDR2 is SASEGT in the germline V gene. The CDR3 is made up of 15 amino acids. V was trimmed by 6 bases and J by 0 bases, leaving 13 bases between them. CDR3 sequence reads: CASSVHRPSTDTQYF. The CDR3 DNA follows: TGTGCCAGCAGCGTACACCGTCCTAGCACAGATACGCAGTATTTT.

This clone has a handful of counts. J is TRBJ1-2 and V is TRBV30; 7 bases line up with TRBD1. Germline trimming cut 7 bases from V and 5 bases from J; bases unmatched to any gene: 1. The CDR3 is 10 residues long. Germline CDR1 reads GTSNPN; CDR2 reads SVGIG (reference sequence). Here the CDR3 DNA reads TGTGCCTCGACAGGGTATGGCTACACCTTC. This codes for CASTGYGYTF.

This clone was picked up one time. This chain connects TRBV5-1 to TRBJ2-7; 7 bases are a match to TRBD1. CDR1 and CDR2 (germline): SGHRS, YFSETQ. V was clipped by 2 bases and J by 1 base; unmatched bases: 6. This CDR3 region has 15 residues. The CDR3 DNA is TGCGCCAGCAGCTTCCTAGACAGGGCGTCCTACGAGCAGTACTTC. It codes for CASSFLDRASYEQYF.

This sequence joins TRBV6-5 and TRBJ1-2; TRBD1 agrees at 8 bases. There are 15 residues in the CDR3. V shed 0 bases and J 10 bases; nucleotides not matched to a gene: 10. Germline-derived CDR1 and CDR2 are MNHEY and SVGAGI. The CDR3, as DNA: TGTGCCAGCAGTTACTCGCGCTGGACAGGGATGGACTACACCTTC. Translating gives CASSYSRWTGMDYTF.

Only one count was recorded for this clone. The chain joins TRBV27 to TRBJ2-7; 10 bases match TRBD2. Germline V gene sequence: CDR1 MNHEY, CDR2 SMNVEV (reference sequence). This CDR3 is 14 amino acids long. The V and J ends lost 8 bases and 6 bases, in that order; junction bases with no gene match: 10. CDR3 sequence (DNA): TGTGCCAGCCAATATAGCGGGAGGACTACCGAGCAGTACTTC. This translates into CASQYSGRTTEQYF.

The V gene is TRBV7-2, the J gene TRBJ1-1; D is uncertain. The CDR3 loop spans 13 amino acids. Trimming left V 2 bases short and J 7 bases short, with 11 bases between. The germline gives CDR1 SGHTA, CDR2 FQGNSA. The CDR3 DNA sequence: TGTGCCAGCAGCTTACAAGGATCGAGTGAAGCTTTCTTT. As protein: CASSLQGSSEAFF. The full variable domain, its missing parts supplied by reference TRBV7-2 and TRBJ1-1, is GAGVSQSPSNKVTEKGKDVELRCDPISGHTALYWYRQSLGQGLEFLIYFQGNSAPDKSGLPSDRFSAERTGGSVSTLTIQRTQQEDSAVYLCASSLQGSSEAFFGQGTRLTVV.

The chain combines TRBV5-6 with TRBJ2-1, with 8 bases identical to TRBD1. The V segment lost 0 bases and the J segment 7 bases; nucleotides outside the gene matches: 9. Germline CDR1 SGHDT, CDR2 YYEEEE. The CDR3 is 16 amino acids. The CDR3 nucleotides read TGTGCCAGCAGCTTGGCCCTAGCAGGGGGCTGGAATGAGCAGTTCTTC. It yields the protein CASSLALAGGWNEQFF.

J is TRBJ2-4 and V is TRBV6-5; 9 bases map to TRBD1. Unmatched junction bases numbered 9, after V lost 8 bases and J lost 7 bases. The germline gives CDR1 MNHEY, CDR2 SVGAGI. This CDR3 has 14 residues. The CDR3 DNA is TGTGCCAGCGGCTCACAGGGGGCAAAGAACATTCAGTACTTC. Translation: CASGSQGAKNIQYF.

The rearrangement links TRBV5-6 to TRBJ2-1, with 10 bases lining up with TRBD1. CDR1 is SGHDT, CDR2 YYEEEE, per germline. The CDR3 totals 18 residues. V was clipped by 0 bases and J by 2 bases; unmatched bases: 8. CDR3 in DNA: TGTGCCAGCAGCTTGGCAATACAGACAGGGGGCGCCTACAATGAGCAGTTCTTC. It yields the protein CASSLAIQTGGAYNEQFF. The whole variable domain, filled in from reference TRBV5-6 and TRBJ2-1, reads DAGVTQSPTHLIKTRGQQVTLRCSPKSGHDTVSWYQQALGQGPQFIFQYYEEEERQRGNFPDRFSGHQFPNYSSELNVNALLLGDSALYLCASSLAIQTGGAYNEQFFGPGTRLTVL.

The rearrangement uses TRBV7-6 and TRBJ2-7; 7 bases map to TRBD1. Looked up from germline, CDR1 is SGHVS and CDR2 is FNYEAQ. V dropped 5 bases and J dropped 3; count of bases not matched to a gene: 7. The CDR3 spans 14 residues. The CDR3 region is CASSDRAKYYEQYF. In DNA, the CDR3 is TGTGCCAGCAGCGACAGGGCAAAATACTACGAGCAGTACTTC.

This sequence joins TRBV11-2 and TRBJ2-2; no clear D gene. Germline V CDR1 and CDR2: SGHAT, FQNNGV. V was clipped by 5 bases and J by 7 bases, with 8 bases between them. The CDR3 covers 12 residues. This CDR3 reads CASSLDGGELFF. CDR3 sequence (DNA): TGTGCCAGCAGCCTTGATGGCGGGGAGCTGTTTTTT.

In the case of this clone: The same CDR3 can be traced to other DNA sequences in this sample. The chain combines TRBV2 with TRBJ1-1, with 7 nucleotides matching TRBD1. Germline CDR1 SNHLY, CDR2 FYNNEI. This CDR3 has 13 amino acids. Trimming took 6 bases from V and 8 from J; bases not matched to a gene: 9. CDR3 residues: CASSRTGGTEAFF. CDR3 DNA sequence: TGTGCCAGCAGCCGGACAGGCGGTACGGAAGCTTTCTTT.

This rearrangement joins TRBV5-1 to TRBJ2-1, with D hard to call. This CDR3 is 11 amino acids long. V shed 0 bases and J shed 10 bases, with 5 bases lying between them. Germline V gene lookup returns CDR1 SGHRS and CDR2 YFSETQ. This CDR3 reads CASSLGQEQFF. For the CDR3, the DNA is TGCGCCAGCAGCTTGGGGCAAGAGCAGTTCTTC.